Presented here are 12 T cell receptor beta chains from one specimen sequenced in a study of prognosis after radiotherapy for stage I lung cancer. The authors amplified TCR beta CDR3 from genomic DNA using two-round multiplex PCR. Every TRBV and TRBJ gene had its own specific primer in first-round PCR. TCRdb re-analysed the multiplex PCR reads in MiXCR, keeping a single row per CDR3 protein. The table has over 50,000 distinct CDR3 sequences, 30% to 35% seen once; the top ten hold approximately 9%. The sequenced sample was PBMCs, obtained before or after stereotactic body radiation therapy (not recorded which). The receptors were gathered from a donor over 45 with non-small cell lung cancer.

With respect to this clonotype: Possible read error: a much larger clone is one base away. V usage is TRBV6-2 or TRBV6-3 and J usage is TRBJ1-1; weak D call: TRBD1 (6 bases). Germline V gene data show CDR1 as MNHEY and CDR2 as SVGEGT. V was pared by 6 bases and J by 4 bases, with 15 bases between. This CDR3 is built from 14 residues. CDR3 DNA: TGTGCCAGCAGAACTGGGGGGGGGCCCACTGAAGCTTTCTTT. This codes for CASRTGGGPTEAFF.

This clonotype came up many times. The chain links TRBV20-1 to TRBJ2-1; TRBD2 agrees at 10 bases. Germline CDR1 reads DFQATT; CDR2 reads SNEGSKA (reference sequence). The CDR3 runs to 14 residues. Trimming took 6 bases from V and 5 from J; bases not matched to a gene: 7. The CDR3 loop is CSATLAGIHNEQFF. The CDR3, as DNA: TGCAGTGCGACACTAGCGGGGATTCACAATGAGCAGTTCTTC.

There are many counts of this clonotype. J is TRBJ2-1 and V is TRBV5-4, with TRBD2 matching over 10 bases. The junction had 6 bases not matched to a gene; V was cut back by 4 bases and J by 5 bases. CDR3 size: 15 residues. In germline, CDR1 is SGHNT, CDR2 YYREEE (reference sequence). This chain's CDR3 is CASSPTSGTNNEQFF. The CDR3 DNA reads TGTGCCAGCAGCCCCACTAGCGGGACGAACAATGAGCAGTTCTTC.

A word on this clonotype: A far larger clone differs by one base, so this is likely a read error. The chain combines TRBV2 with TRBJ2-1; tentative D call: TRBD2 (5 bases). The CDR3 sequence is 14 residues long. With 8 bases removed from V and 6 bases from J, the gap between germline ends came to 17 bases. Germline-derived CDR1 and CDR2 are SNHLY and FYNNEI. This CDR3 reads CASSPAEVLNEQFF. For the CDR3, the DNA is TGTGCCAGCTCCCCTGCGGAGGTGCTCAATGAGCAGTTCTTC.

This clonotype was found many times. In DNA, the CDR3 is TGCAGTGCTAGAGATCCCGCCAGGGATAGTGTAGATACGCAGTATTTT. The encoded protein is CSARDPARDSVDTQYF. This chain uses TRBV20-1 with TRBJ2-3; D possibly corresponds to TRBD1 (5 bases). V lost 0 bases and J lost 5, with 18 bases in between. Germline CDR1 and CDR2: DFQATT and SNEGSKA (reference sequence). The CDR3 runs to 16 residues.

This clonotype was seen ten or more times. The chain has TRBV2 and TRBJ1-5, with D possibly TRBD1 on 5 matching bases. The V gene's germline CDR1 is SNHLY and CDR2 FYNNEI. This CDR3 has 15 residues. V lost 6 bases to trimming and J lost 4 bases, with 16 bases between them. CDR3 DNA sequence: TGTGCCAGCAGAAGCGGCGCAGGGCCAAATCAGCCCCAGCATTTT. Protein sequence: CASRSGAGPNQPQHF.

This clonotype was recorded at least ten times. The chain links TRBV20-1 to TRBJ2-3; TRBD2 is a possible D gene (6 bases). Germline-derived CDR1 and CDR2 are DFQATT and SNEGSKA (reference sequence). Trimming took off 5 bases at V and 8 bases at J, with 20 bases between the two ends. CDR3 length: 14 residues. DNA for the CDR3: TGCAGTGCTCAGACCGTAGCGGAGCCCCGTACGCAGTATTTT. Its translation: CSAQTVAEPRTQYF.

As concerns this clonotype: This is likely an artifact of a read error, given a far larger clone one base away. V and J are TRBV6-2 or TRBV6-3 and TRBJ2-3, with D possibly called TRBD1 or TRBD2 (5 bases each). CDR1 MNHEY and CDR2 SVGEGT come from the germline V gene. The CDR3 is 14 residues long. Trimming pared 5 bases from V and 1 base from J, leaving 10 bases between. CDR3 in DNA: TGTGCCAGCAGTGAATCGGGACGCACAGATACGCAGTATTTT. Encoded protein: CASSESGRTDTQYF.

The rearrangement links TRBV28 to TRBJ2-3, with TRBD1 as a possible D gene (6 bases). There are 14 residues in the CDR3. The V gene's germline CDR1 is MDHEN and CDR2 SYDVKM. Between the trimmed V and J ends, which lost 6 bases and 2 bases, there was a span of 12 bases. Written as DNA, the CDR3 is TGTGCCAGCAGGACTCAGGGGTCCACAGATACGCAGTATTTT. Protein: CASRTQGSTDTQYF.

This clonotype was picked up many times. This chain uses TRBV2 with TRBJ2-5; D gene uncertain. Trimming removed 4 bases from V and 0 bases from J, with 6 bases in between. The germline V gene has CDR1 SNHLY and CDR2 FYNNEI. This CDR3 is 13 amino acids long. DNA of the CDR3: TGTGCCAGCAGTGTCGCGTACCAAGAGACCCAGTACTTC. Translated: CASSVAYQETQYF.

The V gene is TRBV5-1, the J gene TRBJ2-1; 7 nucleotides line up with TRBD2. Germline trimming cut 4 bases from V and 7 bases from J; bases unmatched to any gene: 17. The CDR3 is 17 residues long. The germline gives CDR1 SGHRS, CDR2 YFSETQ. This CDR3 reads CASSEPGTIGGGNEQFF. The DNA of the CDR3 is TGCGCCAGCAGCGAACCCGGGACTATCGGAGGAGGGAATGAGCAGTTCTTC.

As concerns this clonotype: The junction does not match germline at one end; this may be a read error. V gene TRBV20-1 combines with J gene TRBJ1-6; perhaps TRBD1 as D (6 bases). CDR1 and CDR2 from the germline V gene are DFQATT and SNEGSKA (reference sequence). The CDR3 runs 15 residues. CDR3 bases: TGCAGTGCTCGAGAGGGGGTTCCCGGGGGTTCACCCCTCCACTTT. Translation: CSAREGVPGGSPLHF.